The clone carrying this T cell receptor (beta chain) was seen ten or more times. Antigen specificity is unknown. Documented time point: sample taken at primary tumor resection. Whole RNA, isolated from tumor, nontumor lung or frozen PBMC, was sequenced without prior sorting. A total of more than 65 untreated early-stage non-small cell lung cancer patients served as donors. Single TCR cDNA molecules each had their own unique molecular identifier. One entry per CDR3 protein results from TCRdb running MiXCR on the 5' RACE reads. This sample has tens of thousands of distinct CDR3 sequences; around 6.7% occur once, and the top ten carry around 2.6%. The data belong to a study of spatial heterogeneity in lung cancer. Study results and limitations: There were more appearances of ubiquitous expanded tumor TCRs in blood at resection than at follow-up.

The origin of this receptor is a female donor with early-stage non-small cell lung cancer. The material was PBMCs, obtained at surgery.

In DNA form, the CDR3 reads TGTGCCAGCAGCCTGGGACAGGGGGACACAGATACGCAGTATTTT. It is translated as CASSLGQGDTDTQYF. The genes are TRBV7-3 and TRBJ2-3; 11 bases fit TRBD1. CDR3 length: 15 residues. Germline trimming cut 5 bases from V and 2 bases from J; bases unmatched to any gene: 3. Germline V CDR1 and CDR2: SGHTA, FQGTGA.